This TCR beta chain was documented in a study of T cell changes during pregnancy in multiple sclerosis. There are 14 residues in the CDR3. Germline values: CDR1 MDHEN, CDR2 SYDVKM. V was cut by 3 bases and J by 0 bases, with 8 bases left in between. The protocol was immunoSEQ multiplex PCR, while the TCRdb copy is restricted to in-frame clones and leaves out a portion. The repertoire has fewer than 140,000 clones, 85% to 95% of them found once; the top ten carry 1.6%. Sequencing used peripheral blood, obtained after pregnancy. The gene calls are TRBV28 and TRBJ1-1, with D maybe TRBD1 (6 bases). The receptor was isolated from a female donor with multiple sclerosis, enrolled in a pregnancy study. In DNA, the CDR3 is TGTGCCAGCAGTTTTCACAGGGTGAACACTGAAGCTTTCTTT. It encodes CASSFHRVNTEAFF.